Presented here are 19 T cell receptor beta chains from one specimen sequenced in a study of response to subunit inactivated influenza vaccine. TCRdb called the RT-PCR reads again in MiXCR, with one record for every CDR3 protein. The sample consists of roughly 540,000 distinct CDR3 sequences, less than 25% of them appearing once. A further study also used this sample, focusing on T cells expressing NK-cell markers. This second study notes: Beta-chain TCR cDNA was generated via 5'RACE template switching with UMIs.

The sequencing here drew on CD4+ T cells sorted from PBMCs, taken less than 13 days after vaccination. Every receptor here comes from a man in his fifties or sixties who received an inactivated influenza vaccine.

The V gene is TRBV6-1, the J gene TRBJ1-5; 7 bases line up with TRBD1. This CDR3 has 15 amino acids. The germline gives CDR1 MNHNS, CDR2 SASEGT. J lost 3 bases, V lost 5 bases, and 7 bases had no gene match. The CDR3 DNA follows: TGTGCCAGCAGTCCGGTAGGACAGGCCAATCAGCCCCAGCATTTT. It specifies CASSPVGQANQPQHF.

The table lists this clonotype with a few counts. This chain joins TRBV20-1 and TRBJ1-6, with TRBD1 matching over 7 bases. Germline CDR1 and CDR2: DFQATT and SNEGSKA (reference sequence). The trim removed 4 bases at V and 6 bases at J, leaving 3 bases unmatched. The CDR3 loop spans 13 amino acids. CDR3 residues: CSAKQGSNSPLHF. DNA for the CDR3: TGCAGTGCTAAACAGGGGAGTAATTCACCCCTCCACTTT.

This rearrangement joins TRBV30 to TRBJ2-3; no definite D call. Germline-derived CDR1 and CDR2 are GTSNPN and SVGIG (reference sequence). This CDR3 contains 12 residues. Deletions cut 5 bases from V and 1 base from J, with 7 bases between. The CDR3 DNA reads TGTGCCTGGGATGGGGGCACAGATACGCAGTATTTT. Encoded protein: CAWDGGTDTQYF.

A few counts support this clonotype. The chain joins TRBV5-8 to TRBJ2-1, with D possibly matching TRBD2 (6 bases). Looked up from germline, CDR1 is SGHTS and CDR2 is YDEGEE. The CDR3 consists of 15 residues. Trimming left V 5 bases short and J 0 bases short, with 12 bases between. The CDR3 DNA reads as TGTGCCAGCAGGTGGGGGGACCACTCCTACAATGAGCAGTTCTTC. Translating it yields CASRWGDHSYNEQFF.

CDR3: CASSQGIPGGPDTQYF. The CDR3 DNA reads TGTGCCAGCAGCCAAGGGATTCCGGGAGGCCCAGATACGCAGTATTTT. V and J are TRBV3-1 and TRBJ2-3, with 7 bases matching TRBD2. Trimming at V came to 1 base and at J to 4 bases, leaving 8 bases not matched to a gene. Germline loops: CDR1 LGHDT, CDR2 YNNKEL (reference sequence). The CDR3 has 16 residues.

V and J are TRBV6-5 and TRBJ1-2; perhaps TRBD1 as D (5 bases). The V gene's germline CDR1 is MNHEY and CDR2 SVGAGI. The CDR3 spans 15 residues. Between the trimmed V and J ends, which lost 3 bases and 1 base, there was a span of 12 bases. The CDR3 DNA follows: TGTGCCAGCAGTTATTCCCGGGGGAGTAACTATGGCTACACCTTC. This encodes CASSYSRGSNYGYTF.

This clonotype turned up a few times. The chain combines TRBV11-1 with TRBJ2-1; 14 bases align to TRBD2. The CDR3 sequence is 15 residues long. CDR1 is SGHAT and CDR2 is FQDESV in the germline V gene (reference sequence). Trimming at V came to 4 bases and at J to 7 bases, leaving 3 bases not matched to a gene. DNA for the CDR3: TGTGCCAGCAGCTCAGGACTAGCGGGAGGTAATGAGCAGTTCTTC. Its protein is CASSSGLAGGNEQFF.

Here the CDR3 reads CASSQDTRDGNSPLHF. In nucleotides, the CDR3 is TGCGCCAGCAGCCAAGATACCAGGGATGGAAATTCACCCCTCCACTTT. The V call is TRBV4-3, the J call TRBJ1-6; a weak D match, TRBD1 (5 bases). Trimming cost V 0 bases and J 7 bases, with 13 bases left between them. The CDR3 consists of 16 residues. The germline CDR1 and CDR2 sequences are LGHNA and YSLEER.

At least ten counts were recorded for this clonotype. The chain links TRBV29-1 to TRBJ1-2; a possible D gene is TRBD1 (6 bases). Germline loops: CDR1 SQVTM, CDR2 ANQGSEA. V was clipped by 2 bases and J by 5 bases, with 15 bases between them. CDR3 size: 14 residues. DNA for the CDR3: TGCAGCGTTGAAACGAGTAGGGGGGCGTATGGCTACACCTTC. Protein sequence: CSVETSRGAYGYTF.

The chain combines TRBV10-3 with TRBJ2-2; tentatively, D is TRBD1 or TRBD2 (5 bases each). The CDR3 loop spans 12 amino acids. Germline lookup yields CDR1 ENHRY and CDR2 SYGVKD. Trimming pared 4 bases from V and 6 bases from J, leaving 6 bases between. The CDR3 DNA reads TGTGCCATCAGTGCGGGGCCCGGGGAGCTGTTTTTT. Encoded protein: CAISAGPGELFF.

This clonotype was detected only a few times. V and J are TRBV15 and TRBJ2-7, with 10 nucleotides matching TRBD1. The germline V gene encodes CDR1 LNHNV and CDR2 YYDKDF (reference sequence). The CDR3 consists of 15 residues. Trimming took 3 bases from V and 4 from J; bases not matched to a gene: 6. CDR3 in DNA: TGTGCCACCAGCAGCCGGACAGGGGGTTTGTACGAGCAGTACTTC. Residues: CATSSRTGGLYEQYF.

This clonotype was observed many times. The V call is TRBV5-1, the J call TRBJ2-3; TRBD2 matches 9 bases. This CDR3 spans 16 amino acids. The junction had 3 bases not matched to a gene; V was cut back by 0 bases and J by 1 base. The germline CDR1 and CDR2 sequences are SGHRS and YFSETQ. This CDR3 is CASSLGPSGGTDTQYF. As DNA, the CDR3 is TGCGCCAGCAGCTTGGGCCCTAGCGGGGGCACAGATACGCAGTATTTT.

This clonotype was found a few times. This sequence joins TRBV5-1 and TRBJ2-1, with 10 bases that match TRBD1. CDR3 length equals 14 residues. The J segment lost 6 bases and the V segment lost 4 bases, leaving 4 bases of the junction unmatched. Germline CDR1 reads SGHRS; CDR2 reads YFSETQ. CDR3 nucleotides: TGCGCCAGCAGCCAGAGGGACAGGGGCAATGAGCAGTTCTTC. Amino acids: CASSQRDRGNEQFF.

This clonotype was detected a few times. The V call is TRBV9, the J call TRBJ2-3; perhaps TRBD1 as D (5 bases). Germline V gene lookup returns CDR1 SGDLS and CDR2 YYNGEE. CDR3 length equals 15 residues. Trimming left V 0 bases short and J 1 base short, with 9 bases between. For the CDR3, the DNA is TGTGCCAGCAGCGTAGAGGGGCCTCGCACAGATACGCAGTATTTT. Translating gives CASSVEGPRTDTQYF.

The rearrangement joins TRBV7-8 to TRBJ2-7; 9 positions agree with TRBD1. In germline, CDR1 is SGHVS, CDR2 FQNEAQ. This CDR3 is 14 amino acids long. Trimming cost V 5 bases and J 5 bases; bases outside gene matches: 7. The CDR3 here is CASSLRDRVHEQYF. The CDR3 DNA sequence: TGTGCCAGCAGCCTACGGGACAGGGTACACGAGCAGTACTTC.

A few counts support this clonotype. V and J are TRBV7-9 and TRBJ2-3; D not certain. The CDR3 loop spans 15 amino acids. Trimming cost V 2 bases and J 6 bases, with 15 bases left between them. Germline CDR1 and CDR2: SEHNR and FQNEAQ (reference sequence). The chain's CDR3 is CASSLWRFPRDTQYF. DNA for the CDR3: TGTGCCAGCAGCTTATGGAGATTCCCCCGTGATACGCAGTATTTT.

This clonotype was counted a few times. CDR3 amino acids: CASSFWDRANEQFF. The CDR3 DNA reads TGCGCCAGCAGCTTCTGGGACAGGGCCAATGAGCAGTTCTTC. The chain links TRBV5-1 to TRBJ2-1; 9 bases fit TRBD1. The CDR3 runs 14 residues. Germline V gene lookup returns CDR1 SGHRS and CDR2 YFSETQ. J gave up 6 bases and V 2 bases, and 3 bases lay outside the gene matches.

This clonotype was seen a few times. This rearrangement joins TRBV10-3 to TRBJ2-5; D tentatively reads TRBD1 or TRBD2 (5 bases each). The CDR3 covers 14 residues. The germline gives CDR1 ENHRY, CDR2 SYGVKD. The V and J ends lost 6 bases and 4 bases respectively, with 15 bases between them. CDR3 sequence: CAISPGTPAETQYF. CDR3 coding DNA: TGTGCCATCAGCCCGGGGACCCCAGCAGAGACCCAGTACTTC.

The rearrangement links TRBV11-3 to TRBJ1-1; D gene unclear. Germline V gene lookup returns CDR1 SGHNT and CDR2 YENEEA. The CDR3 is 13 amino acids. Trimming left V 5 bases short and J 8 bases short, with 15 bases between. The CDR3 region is CASSAGPGREAFF. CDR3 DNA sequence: TGTGCCAGCAGCGCGGGCCCTGGTAGGGAAGCTTTCTTT.